The T cell receptor (beta chain) under discussion was sequenced for a study of blood T cell repertoires in COVID-19. Study in general: T cells, B-cell-depleted T cells, or PBMCs supplied cDNA or gDNA.

Assay used: immunoSEQ multiplex PCR; TCRdb lists only in-frame clones, some missing. Of a few hundred thousand clones listed, approximately 81% are singletons. V lost 5 bases to trimming and J lost 0 bases, with 11 bases between them. The germline gives CDR1 LNHDA, CDR2 SQIVND (reference sequence). CDR3 length: 15 residues. This clone was recorded once. Other DNA sequences of this sample code for an identical CDR3. This clonotype was obtained from a woman aged 18 to 35 with acute or convalescent COVID-19. The rearrangement uses TRBV19 and TRBJ1-3, with D tentatively TRBD1 (5 bases). The sample comprised peripheral blood. CDR3 bases: TGTGCCAGTAGTGTTGGGACTGACTCTGGAAACACCATATATTTT. Amino acid sequence: CASSVGTDSGNTIYF. The complete variable domain, with remaining parts taken from reference TRBV19 and TRBJ1-3, reads DGGITQSPKYLFRKEGQNVTLSCEQNLNHDAMYWYRQDPGQGLRLIYYSQIVNDFQKGDIAEGYSVSREKKESFPLTVTSAQKNPTAFYLCASSVGTDSGNTIYFGEGSWLTVV.